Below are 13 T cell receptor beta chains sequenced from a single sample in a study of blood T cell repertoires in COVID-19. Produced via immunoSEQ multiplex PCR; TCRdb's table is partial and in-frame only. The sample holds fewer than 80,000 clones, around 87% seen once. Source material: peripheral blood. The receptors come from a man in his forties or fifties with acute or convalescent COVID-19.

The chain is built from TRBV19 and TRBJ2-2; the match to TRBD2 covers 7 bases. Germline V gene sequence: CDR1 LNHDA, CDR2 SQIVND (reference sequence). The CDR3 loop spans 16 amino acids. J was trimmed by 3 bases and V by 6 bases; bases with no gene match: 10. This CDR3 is CASRGGPSGYTGELFF. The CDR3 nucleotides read TGTGCCAGTAGGGGCGGTCCTAGCGGCTACACCGGGGAGCTGTTTTTT.

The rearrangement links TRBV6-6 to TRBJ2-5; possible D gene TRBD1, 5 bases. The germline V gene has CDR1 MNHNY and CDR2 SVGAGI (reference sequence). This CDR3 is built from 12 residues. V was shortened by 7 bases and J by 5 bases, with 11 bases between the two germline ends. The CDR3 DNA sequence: TGTGCCAGCAACCTGGGGCAGGAGACCCAGTACTTC. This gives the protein CASNLGQETQYF.

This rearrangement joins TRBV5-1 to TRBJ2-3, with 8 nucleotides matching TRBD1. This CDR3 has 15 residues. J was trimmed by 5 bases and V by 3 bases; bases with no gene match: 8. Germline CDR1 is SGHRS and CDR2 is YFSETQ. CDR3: CASSSQGAGGDTQYF. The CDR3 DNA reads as TGCGCCAGCAGCTCTCAGGGGGCCGGAGGAGATACGCAGTATTTT.

The CDR3 sequence is CAWGVSNTGELFF. As DNA, the CDR3 is TGTGCTTGGGGGGTCTCGAACACCGGGGAGCTGTTTTTT. The V call is TRBV6-5, the J call TRBJ2-2; TRBD2 is a possible D gene (6 bases). Per the germline V gene, CDR1 is MNHEY and CDR2 is SVGAGI. The CDR3 contains 13 residues.

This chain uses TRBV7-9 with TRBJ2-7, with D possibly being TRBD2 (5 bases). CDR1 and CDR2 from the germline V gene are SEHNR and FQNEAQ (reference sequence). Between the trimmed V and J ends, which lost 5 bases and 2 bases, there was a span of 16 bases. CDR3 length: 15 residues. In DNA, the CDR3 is TGTGCCAGCAGCGGGGAAGGACTCTTTCCCTACGAGCAGTACTTC. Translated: CASSGEGLFPYEQYF. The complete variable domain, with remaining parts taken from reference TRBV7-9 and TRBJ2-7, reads DTGVSQNPRHKITKRGQNVTFRCDPISEHNRLYWYRQTLGQGPEFLTYFQNEAQLEKSRLLSDRFSAERPKGSFSTLEIQRTEQGDSAMYLCASSGEGLFPYEQYFGPGTRLTVT.

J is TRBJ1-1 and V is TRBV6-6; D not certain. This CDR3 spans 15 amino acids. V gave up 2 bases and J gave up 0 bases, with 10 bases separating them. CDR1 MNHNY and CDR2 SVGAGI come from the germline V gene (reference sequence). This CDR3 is CASSYERVVNTEAFF. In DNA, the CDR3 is TGTGCCAGCAGTTACGAACGGGTTGTGAACACTGAAGCTTTCTTT.

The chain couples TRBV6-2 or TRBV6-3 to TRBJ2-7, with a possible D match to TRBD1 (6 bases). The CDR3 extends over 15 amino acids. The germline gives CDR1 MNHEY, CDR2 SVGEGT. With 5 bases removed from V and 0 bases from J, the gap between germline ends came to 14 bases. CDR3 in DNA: TGTGCCAGCAGTCGGACTCCGGACAGCTCCTACGAGCAGTACTTC. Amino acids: CASSRTPDSSYEQYF.

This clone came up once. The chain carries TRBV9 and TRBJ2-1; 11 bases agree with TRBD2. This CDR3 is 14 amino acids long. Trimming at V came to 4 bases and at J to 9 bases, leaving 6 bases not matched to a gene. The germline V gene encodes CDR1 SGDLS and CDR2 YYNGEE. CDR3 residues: CASSWSTSGSEQFF. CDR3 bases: TGTGCCAGCAGCTGGAGTACTAGCGGGAGTGAGCAGTTCTTC.

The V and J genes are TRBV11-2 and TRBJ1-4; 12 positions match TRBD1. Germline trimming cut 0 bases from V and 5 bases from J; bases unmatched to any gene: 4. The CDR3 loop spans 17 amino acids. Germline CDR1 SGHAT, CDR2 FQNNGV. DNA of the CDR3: TGTGCCAGCAGCTTAGAGGGACAGGGGGCCTTCAATGAAAAACTGTTTTTT. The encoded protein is CASSLEGQGAFNEKLFF.

CDR3 bases: TGTGCCAGCAGCCGGTGGGTCGGGACTAGCGGGAGTAATGAGCAGTTCTTC. It yields the protein CASSRWVGTSGSNEQFF. The V gene is TRBV3-1 (or the pseudogene TRBV3-2), the J gene TRBJ2-1, with TRBD2 matching over 14 bases. The CDR3 has 17 amino acids. The V gene's germline CDR1 is LGHDT and CDR2 YNNKEL (reference sequence). Trimming cost V 4 bases and J 7 bases; bases outside gene matches: 9.

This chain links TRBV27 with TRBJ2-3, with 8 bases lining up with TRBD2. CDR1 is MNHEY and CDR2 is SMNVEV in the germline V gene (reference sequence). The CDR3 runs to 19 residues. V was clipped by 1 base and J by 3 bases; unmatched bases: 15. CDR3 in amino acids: CASSLFLPESGRGTDTQYF. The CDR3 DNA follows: TGTGCCAGCAGTTTATTCTTACCAGAAAGCGGGAGAGGGACAGATACGCAGTATTTT.

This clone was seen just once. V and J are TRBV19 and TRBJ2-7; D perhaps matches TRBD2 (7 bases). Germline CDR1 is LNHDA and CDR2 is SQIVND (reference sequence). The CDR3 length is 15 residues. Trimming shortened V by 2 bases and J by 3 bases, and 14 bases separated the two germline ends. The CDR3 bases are TGTGCCAGTAGTATACCGGGGGGCGAGAACTACGAGCAGTACTTC. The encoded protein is CASSIPGGENYEQYF.

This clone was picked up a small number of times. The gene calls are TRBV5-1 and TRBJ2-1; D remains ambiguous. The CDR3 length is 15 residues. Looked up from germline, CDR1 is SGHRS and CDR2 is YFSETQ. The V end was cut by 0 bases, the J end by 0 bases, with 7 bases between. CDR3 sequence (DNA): TGCGCCAGCAGCTTGGGACCGGGCTCCTACAATGAGCAGTTCTTC. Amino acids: CASSLGPGSYNEQFF. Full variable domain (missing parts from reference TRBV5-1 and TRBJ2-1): KAGVTQTPRYLIKTRGQQVTLSCSPISGHRSVSWYQQTPGQGLQFLFEYFSETQRNKGNFPGRFSGRQFSNSRSEMNVSTLELGDSALYLCASSLGPGSYNEQFFGPGTRLTVL.